A single sample is the source of the 27 T cell receptor beta chains below, sequenced in a study of cytomegalovirus exposure and HLA in healthy donors. PCR used 60 Vbeta primers and 13 Jbeta primers. Produced via immunoSEQ multiplex PCR; TCRdb's table is partial and in-frame only. Of under 130,000 clones in the sample, 79% were seen once. Sequenced material: PBMCs. Receptors were obtained from a woman in her thirties or forties in good health and CMV-seronegative.

The chain links TRBV4-1 to TRBJ1-6, with 7 bases identical to TRBD1. The CDR3 extends over 15 amino acids. V trimming: 3 bases; J trimming: 7 bases; junction bases outside the gene matches: 6. Germline V gene lookup returns CDR1 MGHRA and CDR2 YSYEKL. CDR3 nucleotides: TGCGCCAGCAGCCAGGTCGACAGGGCCAATTCACCCCTCCACTTT. Protein product: CASSQVDRANSPLHF.

This clone has a single count. The chain uses TRBV10-1 and TRBJ2-7, with D possibly TRBD1 on 5 matching bases. Deletions cut 0 bases from V and 5 bases from J, with 5 bases between. The CDR3 is 12 residues long. The germline V gene encodes CDR1 WNHNN and CDR2 SYGVQD (reference sequence). CDR3 DNA: TGCGCCAGCAGTGAGTCAGGGGACGAGCAGTACTTC. Translation gives CASSESGDEQYF.

The chain joins TRBV7-2 to TRBJ2-1, with 7 bases lining up with TRBD1. The CDR3 totals 15 residues. From germline, CDR1 is SGHTA and CDR2 FQGNSA. V shed 5 bases, J shed 5 bases, and the junction held 9 bases outside the gene matches. The CDR3 protein is CASSPRTGANNEQFF. The DNA for the CDR3 is TGTGCCAGCAGCCCGCGAACAGGGGCTAACAATGAGCAGTTCTTC. Full variable domain (remainder filled in from reference TRBV7-2 and TRBJ2-1): GAGVSQSPSNKVTEKGKDVELRCDPISGHTALYWYRQSLGQGLEFLIYFQGNSAPDKSGLPSDRFSAERTGGSVSTLTIQRTQQEDSAVYLCASSPRTGANNEQFFGPGTRLTVL.

This chain links TRBV20-1 with TRBJ2-3; tentatively, D is TRBD2 (5 bases). The V end was cut by 6 bases, the J end by 4 bases, with 8 bases between. The CDR3 runs 11 residues. Germline CDR1 is DFQATT and CDR2 is SNEGSKA (reference sequence). CDR3 sequence reads: CSASEADTQYF. CDR3 sequence (DNA): TGCAGTGCATCGGAGGCAGATACGCAGTATTTT.

This clone is a singleton in its sample. The chain recombines TRBV6-5 with TRBJ2-6; D remains ambiguous. Germline V gene data show CDR1 as MNHEY and CDR2 as SVGAGI. Trimming left V 0 bases short and J 1 base short, with 7 bases between. The CDR3 consists of 16 residues. CDR3 region: CASSYSSGSGANVLTF. As DNA, the CDR3 is TGTGCCAGCAGTTACTCGTCCGGTTCTGGGGCCAACGTCCTGACTTTC.

The chain links TRBV11-3 to TRBJ2-1; 13 nucleotides agree with TRBD2. CDR3 length equals 16 residues. Germline loops: CDR1 SGHNT, CDR2 YENEEA. V was pared by 5 bases and J by 5 bases, with 6 bases of the junction left unmatched. Here the CDR3 reads CASSLKLAGGNNEQFF. CDR3 sequence (DNA): TGTGCCAGCAGCCTTAAACTAGCGGGAGGGAACAATGAGCAGTTCTTC. The variable domain in full, with the rest retrieved from reference TRBV11-3 and TRBJ2-1, is EAGVVQSPRYKIIEKKQPVAFWCNPISGHNTLYWYLQNLGQGPELLIRYENEEAVDDSQLPKDRFSAERLKGVDSTLKIQPAELGDSAVYLCASSLKLAGGNNEQFFGPGTRLTVL.

This clone showed up just once. The rearrangement joins TRBV7-9 to TRBJ1-1, with D possibly being TRBD1 (5 bases). V lost 9 bases and J 2 bases, leaving 13 bases between the germline ends. Germline V gene sequence: CDR1 SEHNR, CDR2 FQNEAQ (reference sequence). The CDR3 covers 13 residues. The CDR3 loop is CASVRVGNTEAFF. CDR3 coding DNA: TGTGCCAGTGTCAGGGTAGGAAACACTGAAGCTTTCTTT. The variable domain in full, with the rest retrieved from reference TRBV7-9 and TRBJ1-1, is DTGVSQNPRHKITKRGQNVTFRCDPISEHNRLYWYRQTLGQGPEFLTYFQNEAQLEKSRLLSDRFSAERPKGSFSTLEIQRTEQGDSAMYLCASVRVGNTEAFFGQGTRLTVV.

The chain recombines TRBV7-2 with TRBJ2-5; D possibly corresponds to TRBD1 (6 bases). The DNA end is a closer match to TRBJ2-7, so the J assignment may be wrong. The CDR3 sequence is 14 residues long. Germline V lookup: CDR1 SGHTA, CDR2 FQGNSA. The DNA of the CDR3 is TGTGCCAGCAGCACTCGTCCAGGGGACTACGAGCAGTACTTC. Translated: CASSTRPGDYEQYF.

This sequence joins TRBV19 and TRBJ1-5; 7 bases line up with TRBD1. CDR1 LNHDA and CDR2 SQIVND come from the germline V gene (reference sequence). With 6 bases clipped from V and 9 bases from J, the junction kept 8 bases outside the gene matches. This CDR3 is built from 13 residues. DNA of the CDR3: TGTGCCAGTAGAGACAGGGCGACTTGGCCCCAGCATTTT. Protein: CASRDRATWPQHF.

The V call is TRBV5-1, the J call TRBJ2-7; TRBD2 aligns across 8 bases. V dropped 7 bases and J dropped 6; count of bases not matched to a gene: 12. This CDR3 comprises 14 residues. Germline V gene lookup returns CDR1 SGHRS and CDR2 YFSETQ. Here the CDR3 reads CASSVGAGVGEQYF. CDR3 sequence (DNA): TGCGCCAGCTCGGTAGGAGCGGGAGTGGGCGAGCAGTACTTC. Variable domain in full (rest from reference TRBV5-1 and TRBJ2-7): KAGVTQTPRYLIKTRGQQVTLSCSPISGHRSVSWYQQTPGQGLQFLFEYFSETQRNKGNFPGRFSGRQFSNSRSEMNVSTLELGDSALYLCASSVGAGVGEQYFGPGTRLTVT.

In DNA form, the CDR3 reads TGTGCCTGGAGTGATCGACGGGACAGCCTTAATGAAAAACTGTTTTTT. It codes for CAWSDRRDSLNEKLFF. The V call is TRBV30, the J call TRBJ1-4; 7 bases are a match to TRBD1. J gave up 4 bases and V 1 base, and 9 bases lay outside the gene matches. CDR3 length: 16 amino acids. Germline CDR1 is GTSNPN and CDR2 is SVGIG (reference sequence).

In DNA, the CDR3 is TGTGCCAGCAGCGCACATTTTGGACAGGGAGGGGGTGATGACTATGGCTACACCTTC. Its translation: CASSAHFGQGGGDDYGYTF. This rearrangement joins TRBV9 to TRBJ1-2; 8 bases line up with TRBD1. V shed 3 bases and J 3 bases; nucleotides not matched to a gene: 19. CDR1 and CDR2 (germline): SGDLS, YYNGEE. The CDR3 has 19 residues.

The chain carries TRBV28 and TRBJ1-4; the D gene is possibly TRBD1 (6 bases). The CDR3 runs to 16 residues. Germline CDR1 reads MDHEN; CDR2 reads SYDVKM. The V end was cut by 3 bases, the J end by 0 bases, with 11 bases between. CDR3 protein: CASSLVRGSTNEKLFF. The CDR3 DNA reads as TGTGCCAGCAGTTTGGTAAGGGGGTCAACTAATGAAAAACTGTTTTTT. Full variable domain (outside the CDR3, taken from reference TRBV28 and TRBJ1-4): DVKVTQSSRYLVKRTGEKVFLECVQDMDHENMFWYRQDPGLGLRLIYFSYDVKMKEKGDIPEGYSVSREKKERFSLILESASTNQTSMYLCASSLVRGSTNEKLFFGSGTQLSVL.

A few counts support this clone. The J gene is TRBJ1-5, the V gene TRBV28; D is ambiguous. V was clipped by 1 base and J by 5 bases, with 9 bases between them. Germline V gives CDR1 MDHEN, CDR2 SYDVKM. This CDR3 is 14 amino acids long. The CDR3 bases are TGTGCCAGCAGTTTATTGGAGGGAGATCAGCCCCAGCATTTT. Protein sequence: CASSLLEGDQPQHF.

The rearrangement uses TRBV19 and TRBJ1-2; TRBD1 aligns across 11 bases. V lost 6 bases and J lost 6; bases outside the gene matches: 15. Germline V gene data show CDR1 as LNHDA and CDR2 as SQIVND (reference sequence). CDR3 size: 17 residues. The CDR3 nucleotides are TGTGCCAGTAGGAAGAGCTTCGGACAGGGGGCAACTGATGGCTACACCTTC. Protein product: CASRKSFGQGATDGYTF.

This chain uses TRBV19 with TRBJ2-7, with 7 bases lining up with TRBD1. The J segment lost 6 bases and the V segment lost 5 bases, leaving 13 bases of the junction unmatched. Germline CDR1 and CDR2: LNHDA and SQIVND (reference sequence). The CDR3 sequence is 15 residues long. The CDR3 nucleotides are TGTGCCAGTAGTCCTGCCGTCAGGGGGACGGGCGAGCAGTACTTC. As protein: CASSPAVRGTGEQYF.

In its sample, this clone was seen once. The chain combines TRBV15 with TRBJ2-7; 7 bases are shared with TRBD1. Germline values: CDR1 LNHNV, CDR2 YYDKDF (reference sequence). There are 14 residues in the CDR3. Unmatched junction bases numbered 9, after V lost 3 bases and J lost 7 bases. The CDR3 here is CATSSASTGLEQYF. The CDR3 DNA sequence: TGTGCCACCAGCAGTGCTTCGACAGGGCTAGAGCAGTACTTC.

The V call is TRBV19, the J call TRBJ1-1; a possible D gene is TRBD1 (6 bases). This CDR3 comprises 17 residues. CDR1 is LNHDA and CDR2 is SQIVND in the germline V gene (reference sequence). Trimming removed 4 bases at V and 5 bases at J, with 23 bases between. Written as DNA, the CDR3 is TGTGCCAGTAGTACCCACCAGTGGGGGGGCGGTCGGACTGAAGCTTTCTTT. Translated, it gives CASSTHQWGGGRTEAFF.

This chain links TRBV14 with TRBJ1-1; the D is unclear. The V and J ends lost 4 bases and 0 bases respectively, with 6 bases between them. This CDR3 has 13 amino acids. Germline CDR1 reads SGHDN; CDR2 reads FVKESK. In DNA, the CDR3 is TGTGCCAGCAGCCCGGGGATGAACACTGAAGCTTTCTTT. Translating it yields CASSPGMNTEAFF.

This sequence joins TRBV29-1 and TRBJ1-3, with 10 bases fitting TRBD1. The CDR3 contains 18 residues. Germline CDR1 and CDR2: SQVTM and ANQGSEA. Trimming removed 3 bases from V and 0 bases from J; junction bases left unmatched: 11. The CDR3 loop is CSVEADRGPLSSGNTIYF. DNA of the CDR3: TGCAGCGTTGAGGCCGACAGGGGGCCCCTCAGCTCTGGAAACACCATATATTTT.

This clone was seen only a few times. This sequence joins TRBV27 and TRBJ2-7; D possibly corresponds to TRBD2 (5 bases). CDR1 MNHEY and CDR2 SMNVEV come from the germline V gene (reference sequence). The CDR3 covers 13 residues. V lost 4 bases and J 6 bases, leaving 13 bases between the germline ends. The CDR3 reads CASSSGGQSEQYF. In DNA, the CDR3 is TGTGCCAGCAGTTCCGGCGGGCAGAGCGAGCAGTACTTC.

J is TRBJ2-5 and V is TRBV7-9; tentative D call: TRBD1 (6 bases). The J call is doubtful: the DNA matches TRBJ2-7 better. In germline, CDR1 is SEHNR, CDR2 FQNEAQ (reference sequence). The CDR3 consists of 14 residues. The DNA for the CDR3 is TGTGCCAGCAGCTTAACAGGGCAGGACGACGAGCAGTACTTC. Translated: CASSLTGQDDEQYF.

This sequence joins TRBV27 and TRBJ2-2, with TRBD1 matching 7 bases. The ends lost 5 bases at V and 2 bases at J; junction bases unmatched: 8. The CDR3 spans 16 residues. The V gene's germline CDR1 is MNHEY and CDR2 SMNVEV (reference sequence). The CDR3 nucleotides read TGTGCCAGCAGTGGCTCGGGACAGATTAACACCGGGGAGCTGTTTTTT. Encoded protein: CASSGSGQINTGELFF.

The chain recombines TRBV30 with TRBJ1-2, with D tentatively TRBD1 (5 bases). Trimming shortened V by 0 bases and J by 10 bases, and 12 bases separated the two germline ends. Germline CDR1 GTSNPN, CDR2 SVGIG (reference sequence). This CDR3 has 12 amino acids. The DNA for the CDR3 is TGTGCCTGGAGTGTATTGGGAGGGGCCTACACCTTC. Translation: CAWSVLGGAYTF.

This chain uses TRBV6-1 with TRBJ2-2; 7 bases fit TRBD1. The CDR3 covers 17 residues. Germline-derived CDR1 and CDR2 are MNHNS and SASEGT. The trim removed 1 base at V and 4 bases at J, leaving 9 bases unmatched. CDR3: CASSEVRGSTPTGELFF. The DNA for the CDR3 is TGTGCCAGCAGTGAAGTCAGGGGGAGCACGCCCACCGGGGAGCTGTTTTTT.

The CDR3: CACRVGEKLFF. For the CDR3, the DNA is TGTGCCTGCAGGGTGGGGGAAAAACTGTTTTTT. V usage is TRBV30 and J usage is TRBJ1-4, with TRBD1 as a possible D gene (5 bases). The CDR3 runs 11 residues. Germline CDR1 and CDR2: GTSNPN and SVGIG (reference sequence). Trimming left V 6 bases short and J 8 bases short, with 10 bases between.

This clone was recorded once. This chain connects TRBV19 to TRBJ1-1, with no clear D. Trimming left V 8 bases short and J 3 bases short, with 10 bases between. From germline, CDR1 is LNHDA and CDR2 SQIVND (reference sequence). The CDR3 length is 12 residues. CDR3 region: CASSDSYTEAFF. The CDR3 bases are TGTGCCAGTTCAGACTCTTACACTGAAGCTTTCTTT.